This T cell receptor beta chain was found in a study of cytomegalovirus exposure and HLA in healthy donors. Findings of the study overall: The majority of TCR sequences were rare, yet some public TCRs appeared in many donors.

The length of the CDR3 is 13 residues. The germline V gene has CDR1 SGHTA and CDR2 FQGNSA. The V gene end was trimmed by 5 bases and the J gene end by 4 bases; junction bases not matched to a gene: 5. About this clone: Its antigen remains unknown.

PCR involved 60 Vbeta and 13 Jbeta primers. Only in-frame clones appear in the TCRdb table, and some are missing; sequencing was by immunoSEQ multiplex PCR. Of under 200,000 clones detected, about 88% appear once; the ten largest clones hold around 0.31%. The sample was PBMCs. The chain is built from TRBV7-2 and TRBJ2-7, with 7 bases matching TRBD1. This receptor was obtained from a woman aged 25 to 39 in good health and CMV-seronegative. CDR3 amino acids: CASSKEDRYEQYF. CDR3 coding DNA: TGTGCCAGCAGCAAAGAGGACAGGTACGAGCAGTACTTC.